The 15 T cell receptor beta chains below all came from one sample that was sequenced in a study of blood T cell repertoires in COVID-19 (dated by TCRdb to 2019 to 2021). The library came from the immunoSEQ multiplex PCR assay. TCRdb re-hosts the immuneACCESS table, in-frame sequences only. Its copies lack some clones; in the studies checked, an unresolved V gene accounts for under half of them, and the cause for the rest is not known. In all, the sample holds nearly 70,000 clones, and approximately 90% of those were seen once. Around 6.4% of the sample goes to the ten largest clones. The source material was peripheral blood. These TCRs come from a woman in her seventies with acute or convalescent COVID-19.

V usage is TRBV2 and J usage is TRBJ1-2; the match to TRBD1 covers 8 bases. CDR1 SNHLY and CDR2 FYNNEI come from the germline V gene. The CDR3 loop spans 15 amino acids. Trimming at V came to 6 bases and at J to 0 bases, leaving 6 bases not matched to a gene. The CDR3 loop reads CASSLDRGANYGYTF. In nucleotides, the CDR3 is TGTGCCAGCAGCCTCGACAGGGGTGCTAACTATGGCTACACCTTC. The entire variable domain, with the rest obtained from reference TRBV2 and TRBJ1-2, is as follows: EPEVTQTPSHQVTQMGQEVILRCVPISNHLYFYWYRQILGQKVEFLVSFYNNEISEKSEIFDDQFSVERPDGSNFTLKIRSTKLEDSAMYFCASSLDRGANYGYTFGSGTRLTVV.

V is TRBV27 and J is TRBJ2-5, with D possibly TRBD2 on 6 matching bases. This CDR3 spans 16 amino acids. Deletions cut 0 bases from V and 1 base from J, with 12 bases between. The germline V gene has CDR1 MNHEY and CDR2 SMNVEV (reference sequence). Here the CDR3 reads CASSLSGRFSQETQYF. CDR3 DNA sequence: TGTGCCAGCAGTTTATCAGGGAGGTTTAGCCAAGAGACCCAGTACTTC.

The gene calls are TRBV5-1 and TRBJ1-3, with TRBD1 matching 7 bases. The V and J ends lost 2 bases and 2 bases, in that order; junction bases with no gene match: 1. The CDR3 spans 14 residues. The germline V gene has CDR1 SGHRS and CDR2 YFSETQ. DNA of the CDR3: TGCGCCAGCAGCTTCGGGACAGCTGGAAACACCATATATTTT. Translating gives CASSFGTAGNTIYF.

The chain joins TRBV2 to TRBJ2-1, with D hard to call. The CDR3 sequence is 14 residues long. Per the germline V gene, CDR1 is SNHLY and CDR2 is FYNNEI. The V and J ends lost 5 bases and 9 bases respectively, with 17 bases between them. The CDR3 bases are TGTGCCAGCAGTCTTAGAGACTTGAGGAGTGAGCAGTTCTTC. Translating gives CASSLRDLRSEQFF.

The chain uses TRBV2 and TRBJ1-4, with 12 bases that match TRBD1. Losses at the gene ends were 5 bases for V and 5 bases for J; bases not matched to a gene: 6. This CDR3 has 16 residues. Germline CDR1 reads SNHLY; CDR2 reads FYNNEI. The CDR3 DNA reads as TGTGCCAGCAGTACCGGGACAGGGGGCAGAAATGAAAAACTGTTTTTT. This translates into CASSTGTGGRNEKLFF. The whole variable domain, filled in from reference TRBV2 and TRBJ1-4, reads EPEVTQTPSHQVTQMGQEVILRCVPISNHLYFYWYRQILGQKVEFLVSFYNNEISEKSEIFDDQFSVERPDGSNFTLKIRSTKLEDSAMYFCASSTGTGGRNEKLFFGSGTQLSVL.

The chain combines TRBV6-2 or TRBV6-3 with TRBJ1-5; 7 bases line up with TRBD1. The trim removed 0 bases at V and 4 bases at J, leaving 18 bases unmatched. Germline CDR1 reads MNHEY; CDR2 reads SVGEGT. The CDR3 is 20 residues long. CDR3 sequence reads: CASSYSWGMRGRQGNQPQHF. DNA for the CDR3: TGTGCCAGCAGTTACTCGTGGGGCATGAGGGGGCGGCAGGGAAATCAGCCCCAGCATTTT.

This clone was observed a handful of times. The CDR3 region is CASSGLTGNQPQHF. The CDR3 coding sequence is TGTGCCAGCAGTGGACTGACAGGCAATCAGCCCCAGCATTTT. This chain joins TRBV2 and TRBJ1-5; D perhaps matches TRBD1 (5 bases). The germline gives CDR1 SNHLY, CDR2 FYNNEI. The CDR3 length is 14 residues. Trimming left V 4 bases short and J 2 bases short, with 9 bases between.

The J gene is TRBJ1-1, the V gene TRBV28; tentatively, D is TRBD1 (6 bases). From germline, CDR1 is MDHEN and CDR2 SYDVKM. The CDR3 is 12 amino acids. V lost 7 bases and J lost 8, with 14 bases in between. The CDR3 reads CASITPGQEAFF. The CDR3 DNA follows: TGTGCCAGCATCACCCCGGGACAAGAAGCTTTCTTT.

The chain uses TRBV5-1 and TRBJ2-6, with TRBD1 matching 9 bases. There are 13 residues in the CDR3. The V segment lost 4 bases and the J segment 14 bases; nucleotides outside the gene matches: 7. Germline V gene lookup returns CDR1 SGHRS and CDR2 YFSETQ. The CDR3 DNA reads as TGCGCCAGCAGCCCGGGGACAGGGACTATCCTGACTTTC. Its translation: CASSPGTGTILTF.

The chain uses TRBV30 and TRBJ1-1, with D possibly being TRBD1 (5 bases). The CDR3 spans 13 residues. Germline CDR1 GTSNPN, CDR2 SVGIG (reference sequence). The V end was cut by 0 bases, the J end by 5 bases, with 10 bases between. Written as DNA, the CDR3 is TGTGCCTGGAGTGTAGAGGGGAGGACTGAAGCTTTCTTT. This translates into CAWSVEGRTEAFF.

The chain combines TRBV7-3 with TRBJ2-1; possible D gene TRBD2, 7 bases. Germline V lookup: CDR1 SGHTA, CDR2 FQGTGA. Trimming took off 5 bases at V and 6 bases at J, with 11 bases between the two ends. The CDR3 consists of 13 residues. CDR3: CASSGGAPNEQFF. The CDR3 region has the DNA TGTGCCAGCAGCGGGGGGGCCCCCAATGAGCAGTTCTTC.

The gene calls are TRBV7-2 and TRBJ1-6, with 10 bases identical to TRBD1. Germline CDR1 is SGHTA and CDR2 is FQGNSA. The CDR3 consists of 19 residues. The ends lost 5 bases at V and 1 base at J; junction bases unmatched: 11. In nucleotides, the CDR3 is TGTGCCAGCAGCCTCGCAGCGACAGGGGGCTTTTCCTATAATTCACCCCTCCACTTT. Protein: CASSLAATGGFSYNSPLHF.

The chain recombines TRBV7-2 with TRBJ1-1; D may be TRBD1 (5 bases). The CDR3 has 18 residues. V lost 4 bases and J lost 1, with 22 bases in between. In germline, CDR1 is SGHTA, CDR2 FQGNSA. The CDR3 nucleotides read TGTGCCAGCAGCTCTGTATCGGCGGGGGTTTTGGCGAACACTGAAGCTTTCTTT. This encodes CASSSVSAGVLANTEAFF.

The chain links TRBV11-2 to TRBJ1-2; D is unclear. In germline, CDR1 is SGHAT, CDR2 FQNNGV. Trimming pared 0 bases from V and 2 bases from J, leaving 10 bases between. CDR3 length: 15 amino acids. The DNA for the CDR3 is TGTGCCAGCAGCTTAGATCCGTCAGGCAACTATGGCTACACCTTC. As protein: CASSLDPSGNYGYTF.

CDR3 in DNA: TGTGCCAGCAGACTCGACAGGGGAAGCAATCAGCCCCAGCATTTT. Encoded protein: CASRLDRGSNQPQHF. The chain recombines TRBV5-8 with TRBJ1-5, with 8 nucleotides matching TRBD1. Losses at the gene ends were 5 bases for V and 1 base for J; bases not matched to a gene: 5. The CDR3 is 15 residues long. Germline V CDR1 and CDR2: SGHTS, YDEGEE.